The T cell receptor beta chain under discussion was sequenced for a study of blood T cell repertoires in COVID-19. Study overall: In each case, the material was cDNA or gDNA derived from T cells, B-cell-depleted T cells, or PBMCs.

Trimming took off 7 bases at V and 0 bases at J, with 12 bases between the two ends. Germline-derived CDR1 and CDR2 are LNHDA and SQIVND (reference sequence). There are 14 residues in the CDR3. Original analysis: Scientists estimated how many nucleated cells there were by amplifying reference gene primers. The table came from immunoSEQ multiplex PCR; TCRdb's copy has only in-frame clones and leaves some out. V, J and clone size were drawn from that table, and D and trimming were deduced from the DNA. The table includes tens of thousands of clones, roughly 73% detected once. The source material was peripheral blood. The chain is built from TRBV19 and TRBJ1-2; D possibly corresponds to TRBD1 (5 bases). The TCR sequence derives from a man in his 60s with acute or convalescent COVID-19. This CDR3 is CASKEEGTNYGYTF. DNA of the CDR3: TGTGCCAGTAAGGAGGAGGGGACTAACTATGGCTACACCTTC.